This T cell receptor (beta chain) was captured in a study of blood T cell repertoires in COVID-19. The sample holds one count of this clone. The table came from immunoSEQ multiplex PCR; TCRdb's copy has only in-frame clones and leaves some out. Of approximately 100,000 clones listed, around 80% were seen once; the top ten hold 20% to 25%. The sample consisted of peripheral blood. This receptor was identified in a man between 65 and 85 years old with active or convalescent COVID-19.

CDR3 sequence reads: CASSFRDRGFGEKLFF. The CDR3 DNA sequence: TGTGCCAGCAGCTTCCGGGACAGGGGTTTTGGTGAAAAACTGTTTTTT. The chain carries TRBV7-6 and TRBJ1-4, with 10 bases matching TRBD1. The germline V gene has CDR1 SGHVS and CDR2 FNYEAQ. This CDR3 contains 16 residues. The V and J ends lost 3 bases and 7 bases, in that order; junction bases with no gene match: 8.